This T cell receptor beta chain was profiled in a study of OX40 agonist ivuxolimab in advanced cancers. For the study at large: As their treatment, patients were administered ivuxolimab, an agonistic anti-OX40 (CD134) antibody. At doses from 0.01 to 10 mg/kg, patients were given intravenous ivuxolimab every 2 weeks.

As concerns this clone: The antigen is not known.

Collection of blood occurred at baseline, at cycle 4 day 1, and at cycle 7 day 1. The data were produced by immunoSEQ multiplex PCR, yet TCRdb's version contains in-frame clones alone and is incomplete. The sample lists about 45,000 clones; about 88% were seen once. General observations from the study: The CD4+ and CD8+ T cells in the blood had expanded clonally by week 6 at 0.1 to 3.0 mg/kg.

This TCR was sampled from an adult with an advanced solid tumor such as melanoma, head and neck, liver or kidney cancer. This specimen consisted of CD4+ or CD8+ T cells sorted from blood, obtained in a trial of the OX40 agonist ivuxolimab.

DNA of the CDR3: TGTGCCAGTAGCATATGGACTAGCGGGAACTACGAGCAGTACTTC. This codes for CASSIWTSGNYEQYF. The chain uses TRBV19 and TRBJ2-7; 12 positions agree with TRBD2. Germline lookup yields CDR1 LNHDA and CDR2 SQIVND (reference sequence). Trimming cost V 6 bases and J 3 bases; bases outside gene matches: 6. This CDR3 spans 15 amino acids.